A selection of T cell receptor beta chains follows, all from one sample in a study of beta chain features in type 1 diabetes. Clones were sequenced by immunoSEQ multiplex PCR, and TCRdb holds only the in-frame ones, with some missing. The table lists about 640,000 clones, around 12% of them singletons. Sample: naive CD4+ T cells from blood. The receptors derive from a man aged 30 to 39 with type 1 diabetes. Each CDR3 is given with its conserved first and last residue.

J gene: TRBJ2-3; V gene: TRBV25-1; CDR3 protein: CASRRQGITDTQYF
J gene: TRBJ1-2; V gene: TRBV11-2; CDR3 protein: CASSQDRNYGYTF
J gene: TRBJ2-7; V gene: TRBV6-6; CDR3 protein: CASGPGQLTF
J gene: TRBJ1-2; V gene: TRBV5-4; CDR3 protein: CASSPPATRYGYTF
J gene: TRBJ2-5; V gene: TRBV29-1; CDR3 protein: CSVEDRTREPQETQYF
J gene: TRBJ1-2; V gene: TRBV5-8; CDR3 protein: CASSPDMGMGYTF
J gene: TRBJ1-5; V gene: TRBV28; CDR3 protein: CASSLGQPQHF
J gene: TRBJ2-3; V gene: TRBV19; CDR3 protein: CASSIDGQPITDTQYF
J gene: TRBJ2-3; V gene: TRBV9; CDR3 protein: CASSPRTRTDTQYF
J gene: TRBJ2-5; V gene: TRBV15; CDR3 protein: CATSKRLAGEQETQYF
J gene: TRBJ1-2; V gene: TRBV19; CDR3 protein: CASSIGTDNYGYTF
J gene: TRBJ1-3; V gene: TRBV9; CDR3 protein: CASSVGPQGAAGNTIYF
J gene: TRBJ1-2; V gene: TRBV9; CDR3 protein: CASSVGQGSYGYTF
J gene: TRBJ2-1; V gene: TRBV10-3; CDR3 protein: CAITPGGNEQFF
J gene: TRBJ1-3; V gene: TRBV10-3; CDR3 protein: CAISGTDSGNTIYF
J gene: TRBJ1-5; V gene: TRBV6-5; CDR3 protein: CASSYSKLGLQPQHF
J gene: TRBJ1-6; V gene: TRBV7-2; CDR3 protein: CASSYQGINSPLHF
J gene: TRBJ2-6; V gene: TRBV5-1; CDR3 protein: CASSWRGQGVVGANVLTF
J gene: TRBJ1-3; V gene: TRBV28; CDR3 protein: CASSPAGTGWGNTIYF
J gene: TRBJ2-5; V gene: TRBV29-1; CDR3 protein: CSVFDRGRRGMETQYF
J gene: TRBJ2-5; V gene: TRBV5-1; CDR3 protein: CASSTSTSGGHETQYF
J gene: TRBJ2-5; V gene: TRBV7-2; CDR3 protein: CASSFPRDFPFQETQYF
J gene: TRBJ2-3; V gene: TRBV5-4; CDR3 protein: CASSFRGSTDTQYF
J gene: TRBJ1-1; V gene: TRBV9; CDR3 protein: CASSVGPSGAEAFF
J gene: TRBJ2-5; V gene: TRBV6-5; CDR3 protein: CASSSTGGETQYF
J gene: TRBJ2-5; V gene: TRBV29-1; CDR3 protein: CSALPPGETQYF
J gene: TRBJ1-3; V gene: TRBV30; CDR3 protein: CACSGTESSGNTIYF
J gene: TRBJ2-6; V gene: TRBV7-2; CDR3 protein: CASSLAFENSGANVLTF
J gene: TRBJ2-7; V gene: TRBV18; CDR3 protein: CASSPPLGDRGSSYEQYF
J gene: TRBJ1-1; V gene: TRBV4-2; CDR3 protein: CASSQVGRLDTEAFF
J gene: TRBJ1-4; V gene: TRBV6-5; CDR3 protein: CASSYSGRGYEKLFF
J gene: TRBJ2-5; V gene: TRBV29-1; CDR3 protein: CSVETSQETQYF
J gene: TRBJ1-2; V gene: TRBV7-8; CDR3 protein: CASSLARDSPNYGYTF
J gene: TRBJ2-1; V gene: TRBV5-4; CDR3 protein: CASTSGQNVVNEQFF
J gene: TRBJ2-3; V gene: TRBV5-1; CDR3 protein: CASSIPLAGLADTQYF